This T cell receptor beta chain is drawn from a study of cytomegalovirus exposure and HLA in healthy donors. Germline assignment: CDR1 SGHNT and CDR2 YENEEA. The CDR3 consists of 14 residues. Unmatched junction bases numbered 3, after V lost 7 bases and J lost 0 bases. With regard to this clone: The antigen remains unidentified.

The PCR ran on 60 Vbeta and 13 Jbeta primers. This table comes from immunoSEQ multiplex PCR, and its TCRdb copy is limited to in-frame clones, with some not included. This table has about 120,000 clones, around 82% appearing once. Study results and limitations: Associated with cytomegalovirus, according to the listing, were fewer than 200 TCR beta chains. Many donors carried some public TCRs, although rarity characterized most TCR sequences. CMV antigen specificity of a few CMV-associated chains was confirmed in vitro.

The clonotype comes from a woman younger than 45 in good health and CMV-seropositive. The V call is TRBV11-3, the J call TRBJ2-1, with 7 nucleotides matching TRBD2. Sequenced sample: PBMCs. The CDR3 here is CASNAGVSYNEQFF. The CDR3 coding sequence is TGTGCCAGCAATGCGGGGGTCTCCTACAATGAGCAGTTCTTC.